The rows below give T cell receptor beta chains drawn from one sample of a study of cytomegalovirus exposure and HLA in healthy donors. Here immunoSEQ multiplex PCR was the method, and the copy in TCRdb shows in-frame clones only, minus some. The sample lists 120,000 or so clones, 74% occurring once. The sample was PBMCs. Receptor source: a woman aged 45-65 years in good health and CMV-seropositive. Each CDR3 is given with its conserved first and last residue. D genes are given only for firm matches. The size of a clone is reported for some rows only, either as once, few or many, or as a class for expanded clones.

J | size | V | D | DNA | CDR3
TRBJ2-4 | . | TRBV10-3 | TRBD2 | TGTGCCATCAGTGAGGGAGCGGGGGGGCTAGGGGCCAAAAACATTCAGTACTTC | CAISEGAGGLGAKNIQYF
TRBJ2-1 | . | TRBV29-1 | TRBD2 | TGCAGCGTTGAAGCTACTAGCGGGGTAGCCTACAATGAGCAGTTCTTC | CSVEATSGVAYNEQFF
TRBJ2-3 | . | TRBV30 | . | TGTGCCTGGAGCCCTGTCACAGATACGCAGTATTTT | CAWSPVTDTQYF
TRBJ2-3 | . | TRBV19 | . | TGTGCCAGTAGTCCCGGGGGGCGACCTAGCACAGATACGCAGTATTTT | CASSPGGRPSTDTQYF
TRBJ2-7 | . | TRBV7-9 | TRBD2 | TGTGCCAGCAGCTTTGGCGGGGGCTACGAGCAGTACTTC | CASSFGGGYEQYF
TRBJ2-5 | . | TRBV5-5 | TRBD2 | TGTGCCAGCAGCCTCGGGACTAGCGGGGGCCTGACCCAGTACTTC | CASSLGTSGGLTQYF
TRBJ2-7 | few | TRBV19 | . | TGTGCCAGTAGTCAGGGCCGACAGGCCTACGAGCAGTACTTC | CASSQGRQAYEQYF
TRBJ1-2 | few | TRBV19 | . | TGTGCCAGTAGTTCCAGGGGCCCCCGTTATGGCTACACCTTC | CASSSRGPRYGYTF
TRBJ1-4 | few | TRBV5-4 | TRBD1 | TGTGCCAGCAGCCGGACAGGGGGAAATGAAAAACTGTTTTTT | CASSRTGGNEKLFF
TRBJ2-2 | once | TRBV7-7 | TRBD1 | TGTGCTAGCAGCGACCGGGACAGGGGGGAACTGGCCGGGGAGCTGTTTTTT | CASSDRDRGELAGELFF
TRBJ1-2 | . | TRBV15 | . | TGTGCCACCAGCAGAGAGGGGAGGATAGATGGCTACCCCTTC | CATSREGRIDGYPF
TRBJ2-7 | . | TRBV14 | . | TGTGCCAGCTCGTCTGCCTACGAGCAGTACTTC | CASSSAYEQYF
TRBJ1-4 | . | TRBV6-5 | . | TGTGCCAGCAGTTACTCGGGGGGGGAAAAACTGTTTTTT | CASSYSGGEKLFF
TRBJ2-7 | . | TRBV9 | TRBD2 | TGTGCCAGCAGCGTAGATAATAGCGGGTACGAGCAGTACTTC | CASSVDNSGYEQYF
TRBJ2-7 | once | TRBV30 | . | TGTGCCTGGAGAAAACAGGACCCAACCTACGAGCAGTACTTC | CAWRKQDPTYEQYF
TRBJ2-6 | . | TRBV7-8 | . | TGTGCCAGCAGCCCCGACCCTCAACTCGGAGCTGGGGCCAACGTCCTGACTTTC | CASSPDPQLGAGANVLTF
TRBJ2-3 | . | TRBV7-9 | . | TGTGCCAGCAGCCACAGAACAGATACGCAGTATTTT | CASSHRTDTQYF
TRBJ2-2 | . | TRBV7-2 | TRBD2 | TGTGCCAGCAGCTTTAGTCAACTAGCGGGGGTCGGGGAGCTGTTTTTT | CASSFSQLAGVGELFF
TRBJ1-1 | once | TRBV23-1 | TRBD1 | TGCGCCAGCAGTCAAAGTGCTCTAACAGGGGGAACTGAAGCTTTCTTT | CASSQSALTGGTEAFF
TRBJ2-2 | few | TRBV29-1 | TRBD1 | TGCAGCGTGGGGACAGGGCGCGGTACCGGGGAGCTGTTTTTT | CSVGTGRGTGELFF
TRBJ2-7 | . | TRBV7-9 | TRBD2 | TGTGCCAGCAGCTCCCGACTAGCGGGGGGTGGCCACGAGCAGTACTTC | CASSSRLAGGGHEQYF
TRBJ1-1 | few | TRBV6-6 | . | TGTGCCAGCAGTTATACCTCGGCGGACACTGAAGCTTTCTTT | CASSYTSADTEAFF
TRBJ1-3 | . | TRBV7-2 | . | TGTGCCAGCAGCTTGGCAGACAGGTTTGGAAACACCATATATTTT | CASSLADRFGNTIYF
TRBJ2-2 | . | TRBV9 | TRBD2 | TGTGCCAGCAGCGTAACTAGCGGAGTCTTCACCGGGGAGCTGTTTTTT | CASSVTSGVFTGELFF
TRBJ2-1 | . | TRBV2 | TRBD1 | TGTGCCAGCAGCGACAGGGGCAGCTCCTACAATGAGCAGTTCTTC | CASSDRGSSYNEQFF
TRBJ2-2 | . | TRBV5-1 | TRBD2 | TGCGCCAGCAGTTCCTTAGCGGGGGGGCCCACCGGGGAGCTGTTTTTT | CASSSLAGGPTGELFF
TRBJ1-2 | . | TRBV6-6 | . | TGTGCCAGCAGCGAACAAAACTATGGCTACACCTTC | CASSEQNYGYTF
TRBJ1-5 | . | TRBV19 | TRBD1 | TGTGCCAGTAGTATACTAGACAGGGTGAGGGGTTATAGCAATCAGCCCCAGCATTTT | CASSILDRVRGYSNQPQHF
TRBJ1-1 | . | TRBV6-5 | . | TGTGCCAGCAGTTACTCGTCTGGGGGCATAGGCACTGAAGCTTTCTTT | CASSYSSGGIGTEAFF
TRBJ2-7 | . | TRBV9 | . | TGTGCCAGCAGCGTAGCGGCACAGCTCTCCTACGAGCAGTACTTC | CASSVAAQLSYEQYF
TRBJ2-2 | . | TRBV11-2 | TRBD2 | TGTGCCAGCAGCACCGGGACTAGACGGACCGGGGAGCTGTTTTTT | CASSTGTRRTGELFF
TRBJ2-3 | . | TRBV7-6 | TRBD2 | TGTGCCAGCAGCTTGGGAATAGCGGGGGGGCCTGAAGATACGCAGTATTTT | CASSLGIAGGPEDTQYF
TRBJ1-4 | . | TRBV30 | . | TGTGCCTGGGCCTCGACAATTGAAAAACTGTTTTTT | CAWASTIEKLFF
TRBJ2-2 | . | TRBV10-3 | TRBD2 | TGTGCCATCAGGCCGCAGGCGGGGGGGAGGAGGACCGGGGAGCTGTTTTTT | CAIRPQAGGRRTGELFF
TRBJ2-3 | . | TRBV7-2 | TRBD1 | TGTGCCAGCAGCTTAGCGTTGACAGGGGCCGGAGATACGCAGTATTTT | CASSLALTGAGDTQYF
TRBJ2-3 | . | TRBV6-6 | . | TGTGCCAGCAGTTCCCTGGGGAGTACGCAGTATTTT | CASSSLGSTQYF
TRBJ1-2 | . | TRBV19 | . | TGTGCCAGTAGTATGGGCCAGGGAGGCTATGGCTACACCTTC | CASSMGQGGYGYTF
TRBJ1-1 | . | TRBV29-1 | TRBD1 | TGCAGCGTTAACAGGGGGGCCGCTGAAGCTTTCTTT | CSVNRGAAEAFF
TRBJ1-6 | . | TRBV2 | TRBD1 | TGTGCCAGCAGAGGCCGGGGACAGGGGAATTCACCCCTCCACTTT | CASRGRGQGNSPLHF
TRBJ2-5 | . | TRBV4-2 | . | TGTGCCAGCAGCCAAGAACTAGCTAAAACGGCATTAGGGACCCAGTACTTC | CASSQELAKTALGTQYF
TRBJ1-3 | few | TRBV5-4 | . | TGTGCCCGCAGCTGGGCCCCCAGCCCCTCTGGAAACACCATATATTTT | CARSWAPSPSGNTIYF
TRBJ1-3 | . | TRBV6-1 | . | TGTGCCAGCAGTGATTCCCAGGGCTCTGGAAACACCATATATTTT | CASSDSQGSGNTIYF
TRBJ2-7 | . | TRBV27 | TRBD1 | TGTGCCAGCAGTTACGGACAGGGGGCCTACGAGCAGTACTTC | CASSYGQGAYEQYF
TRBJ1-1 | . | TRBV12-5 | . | TGTGCTAGTGGTGAGGTGAACACTGAAGCTTTCTTT | CASGEVNTEAFF
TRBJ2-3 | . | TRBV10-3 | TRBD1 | TGTGCCATCAGTGAAGTCGCCGGACAGGGACGGGATACGCAGTATTTT | CAISEVAGQGRDTQYF
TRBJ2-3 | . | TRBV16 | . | TGTGCCAGCAGCCAATCGCGAGGGTTGGCAGATACGCAGTATTTT | CASSQSRGLADTQYF
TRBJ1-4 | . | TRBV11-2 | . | TGTGCCAGCAGCTTAGGACAGGCGAGTGGAGAACTGTTTTTT | CASSLGQASGELFF
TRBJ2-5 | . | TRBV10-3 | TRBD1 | TGTGCCACTTCGGACAGGGTCCAAGAGACCCAGTACTTC | CATSDRVQETQYF